A selection of T cell receptor beta chains follows, all from one sample in a study of T-cell memory formation after mild COVID-19. TCRdb reanalysed the 5' RACE reads using MiXCR and keeps one entry per CDR3 protein. The sample includes about 340,000 distinct CDR3 sequences, over 10% of them seen just once. Sequencing input: PBMCs or a T cell subset sorted from them (not recorded which). These receptors were obtained from a man younger than 35 who had mild COVID-19 (a few samples of this study predate the infection). Cell type and time point are not known. Each CDR3 is given with its conserved first and last residue. Fields, in order: V gene, clone size, J gene, D gene, CDR3 protein, CDR3 DNA. A D gene is named only where the DNA matches it firmly. Clone size appears in some rows only: once, few, many, or a class for an expanded clone.

>TRBV7-9|NA|TRBJ2-5|TRBD2
CASSIVSSGQATQYF
TGTGCCAGCAGCATCGTTTCTAGCGGCCAGGCGACCCAGTACTTC
>TRBV5-1|NA|TRBJ1-2|TRBD1
CASRMGQSYGYTF
TGCGCCAGCAGGATGGGACAGTCGTATGGCTACACCTTC
>TRBV12-5|few|TRBJ1-1|NA
CASGLILGDEAFF
TGTGCTAGTGGTTTAATCCTTGGAGATGAAGCTTTCTTT
>TRBV15|few|TRBJ2-1|TRBD2
CATSRDLSGGANEQFF
TGTGCCACCAGCAGAGATCTGAGCGGGGGGGCCAATGAGCAGTTCTTC
>TRBV11-2|many|TRBJ1-2|NA
CASSLDQGSYGYTF
TGTGCCAGCAGCTTAGATCAGGGGAGCTATGGCTACACCTTC
>TRBV7-9|few|TRBJ2-1|TRBD1
CASSRGQGEYNEQFF
TGTGCCAGCAGCCGGGGACAGGGAGAGTACAATGAGCAGTTCTTC
>TRBV7-9|NA|TRBJ2-7|NA
CASSPQLLTPEQYF
TGTGCCAGCAGCCCCCAACTCCTGACACCCGAGCAGTACTTC
>TRBV6-2/TRBV6-3|NA|TRBJ1-5|NA
CASSPGGQPGQPQHF
TGTGCCAGCAGCCCAGGAGGACAGCCGGGTCAGCCCCAGCATTTT
>TRBV23-1|many|TRBJ2-2|TRBD2
CASSQPPLAGQNTGELFF
TGCGCCAGCAGTCAACCGCCTCTAGCGGGGCAGAACACCGGGGAGCTGTTTTTT
>TRBV20-1|few|TRBJ1-2|NA
CSARDPEGANYGYTF
TGCAGTGCTAGAGATCCGGAAGGGGCTAACTATGGCTACACCTTC
>TRBV5-1|many|TRBJ2-2|NA
CASSSSGPPNTGELFF
TGCGCCAGCAGCAGCTCCGGGCCCCCGAACACCGGGGAGCTGTTTTTT
>TRBV10-3|NA|TRBJ2-3|NA
CAIRAAILGDTQYF
TGTGCCATCAGGGCTGCAATACTAGGAGATACGCAGTATTTT
>TRBV20-1|few|TRBJ1-6|NA
CSARTPLVNSPLHF
TGCAGTGCCCGGACGCCCCTTGTTAATTCACCCCTCCACTTT
>TRBV7-9|few|TRBJ2-1|TRBD2
CASSPRLAGGDKNEQFF
TGTGCCAGCAGCCCTAGACTAGCGGGGGGGGATAAGAATGAGCAGTTCTTC
>TRBV7-8|few|TRBJ2-5|NA
CASTRTEPRETQYF
TGTGCCAGCACGAGGACAGAACCTAGAGAGACCCAGTACTTC
>TRBV4-1|few|TRBJ2-7|NA
CASSQDAAARGEQYF
TGCGCCAGCAGCCAAGACGCCGCCGCTAGGGGTGAGCAGTACTTC
>TRBV7-2|few|TRBJ1-1|NA
CASSESRLNTEAFF
TGTGCCAGCTCCGAGAGCAGGCTGAACACTGAAGCTTTCTTT
>TRBV5-1|few|TRBJ1-1|NA
CASSLMGRGTEAFF
TGCGCCAGCAGCTTGATGGGACGGGGCACTGAAGCTTTCTTT
>TRBV3-1|NA|TRBJ2-1|NA
CASSPRGWGNEQFF
TGTGCCAGCAGCCCCAGGGGATGGGGGAATGAGCAGTTCTTC
>TRBV20-1|NA|TRBJ1-1|TRBD1
CSGPDRGAQAFF
TGCAGTGGCCCTGACAGGGGAGCACAAGCTTTCTTT
>TRBV20-1|NA|TRBJ2-3|TRBD1
CSARDLSRQGVTDTQYF
TGCAGTGCTAGAGATCTGTCTAGGCAGGGGGTCACAGATACGCAGTATTTT
>TRBV6-5|NA|TRBJ1-1|NA
CASRLRRMMNTEAFF
TGTGCCAGTCGACTTCGACGGATGATGAACACTGAAGCTTTCTTT
>TRBV20-1|NA|TRBJ1-5|NA
CSAPQSGGNQPQHF
TGCAGCGCGCCCCAATCGGGGGGCAATCAGCCCCAGCATTTT
>TRBV7-3|NA|TRBJ2-2|NA
CASSPQGPLYGELFF
TGTGCCAGCAGCCCACAGGGCCCGCTATACGGGGAGCTGTTTTTT
>TRBV5-4|few|TRBJ2-7|TRBD1
CASSSEQGIYEQYF
TGTGCCAGCAGCTCGGAACAGGGGATCTACGAGCAGTACTTC
>TRBV6-2/TRBV6-3|NA|TRBJ2-1|TRBD2
CASSYGLAGYNEQFF
TGTGCCAGCAGTTACGGACTAGCGGGCTACAATGAGCAGTTCTTC
>TRBV2|NA|TRBJ2-3|NA
CASTINTPHDTQYF
TGTGCCAGCACGATCAACACCCCCCACGATACGCAGTATTTT
>TRBV7-2|many|TRBJ2-1|TRBD2
CASSRGGAGVANEQFF
TGTGCCAGCAGCCGCGGCGGGGCGGGGGTGGCCAATGAGCAGTTCTTC
>TRBV29-1|few|TRBJ1-3|NA
CSVGTGNTIYF
TGCAGCGTTGGAACAGGAAACACCATATATTTT
>TRBV6-6|few|TRBJ1-3|NA
CASTRDGGTGNTIYF
TGTGCCAGCACCCGGGACGGGGGAACTGGAAACACCATATATTTT
>TRBV4-2|NA|TRBJ1-6|NA
CASSWGADGNSPLHF
TGTGCCAGCAGCTGGGGAGCGGACGGAAATTCACCCCTCCACTTT
>TRBV10-2|NA|TRBJ2-5|NA
CASSITPGGAVETQYF
TGCGCCAGCAGCATCACCCCCGGGGGAGCGGTGGAGACCCAGTACTTC
>TRBV12-5|few|TRBJ1-1|NA
CASGLVLGAKNTEAFF
TGTGCTAGTGGTTTGGTATTAGGGGCGAAGAACACTGAAGCTTTCTTT
>TRBV4-3|few|TRBJ1-3|NA
CASSQEGNPSDTIYF
TGCGCCAGCAGCCAAGAAGGGAACCCTTCGGACACCATATATTTT
>TRBV2|few|TRBJ2-1|NA
CASSERGSGALYNEQFF
TGTGCCAGCAGTGAAAGGGGGTCCGGGGCCCTTTACAATGAGCAGTTCTTC
>TRBV20-1|NA|TRBJ2-5|NA
CSAWVWETQYF
TGCAGTGCTTGGGTTTGGGAGACCCAGTACTTC
>TRBV7-3|NA|TRBJ2-2|NA
CASSPSWGRDTGELFF
TGTGCCAGCAGCCCCTCCTGGGGACGGGATACCGGGGAGCTGTTTTTT
>TRBV29-1|few|TRBJ2-5|TRBD2
CSAETGGQETQYF
TGCAGCGCTGAAACCGGGGGGCAAGAGACCCAGTACTTC
>TRBV12-3/TRBV12-4|NA|TRBJ1-2|NA
CASSPTLAGGGYGYTF
TGTGCCAGCAGCCCGACCCTGGCCGGGGGTGGCTATGGCTACACCTTC
>TRBV6-5|few|TRBJ2-2|TRBD2
CASSYGTSELGELFF
TGTGCCAGCAGTTACGGGACTAGCGAGCTCGGGGAGCTGTTTTTT
>TRBV20-1|few|TRBJ2-7|NA
CSASRAYEQYF
TGCAGTGCTAGCAGGGCGTACGAGCAGTACTTC
>TRBV6-5|NA|TRBJ1-5|NA
CASSYSRVINQPQHF
TGTGCCAGCAGTTACTCTCGGGTGATCAATCAGCCCCAGCATTTT
>TRBV2|NA|TRBJ2-7|TRBD1
CASGTGSSYEQYF
TGTGCCAGTGGGACAGGGAGCTCCTACGAGCAGTACTTC
>TRBV12-3/TRBV12-4|NA|TRBJ1-2|TRBD1
CASSFGQGFYGYTF
TGTGCCAGCAGTTTCGGACAGGGGTTCTATGGCTACACCTTC
>TRBV20-1|NA|TRBJ2-5|TRBD1
CSAPQFGTVGETQYF
TGCAGTGCGCCGCAATTCGGGACAGTAGGGGAGACCCAGTACTTC
>TRBV5-6|few|TRBJ1-5|NA
CASSFGHFYSNQPQHF
TGTGCCAGCAGCTTCGGACACTTTTATAGCAATCAGCCCCAGCATTTT
>TRBV20-1|many|TRBJ2-7|NA
CSASPPNRYEQYF
TGCAGTGCTAGCCCACCCAACCGTTACGAGCAGTACTTC
>TRBV20-1|NA|TRBJ2-1|NA
CSANHPQSYNEQFF
TGCAGTGCTAACCACCCTCAGTCCTACAATGAGCAGTTCTTC
>TRBV5-8|NA|TRBJ2-5|TRBD2
CASSPTGTSGRAGRETQYF
TGTGCCAGCAGCCCCACCGGGACTAGCGGGAGGGCCGGGCGAGAGACCCAGTACTTC
>TRBV6-1|few|TRBJ2-2|NA
CASSERELFF
TGTGCCAGCAGTGAGAGGGAGCTGTTTTTT
>TRBV30|NA|TRBJ2-7|NA
CAWSDGGEQYF
TGTGCCTGGAGCGACGGCGGCGAGCAGTACTTC